This entry lists 10 T cell receptor beta chains sequenced from one sample in a study of cytomegalovirus exposure and HLA in healthy donors. Produced via immunoSEQ multiplex PCR; TCRdb's table is partial and in-frame only. This repertoire shows 90,000 to 130,000 clones, approximately 87% found once; its top ten account for approximately 1.4%. Sequenced: PBMCs. The receptors were sampled from a woman younger than 45 in good health and CMV-seropositive.

The genes are TRBV2 and TRBJ2-2, with 8 bases identical to TRBD1. The CDR3 is made up of 15 amino acids. Germline values: CDR1 SNHLY, CDR2 FYNNEI. With 5 bases clipped from V and 7 bases from J, the junction kept 9 bases outside the gene matches. CDR3: CASSRTGFLGGELFF. CDR3 nucleotides: TGTGCCAGCAGTAGGACAGGGTTTCTCGGCGGGGAGCTGTTTTTT.

The V and J genes are TRBV1 and TRBJ1-5; the table assigns TRBD1, which was not confirmed against the DNA. TRBV1 is shown as a pseudogene. The CDR3 is 14 residues long. The CDR3 reads CTSSLVSFGQPQHF. The CDR3 DNA is TGCACCAGCAGCCTCGTATCCTTTGGCCAGCCCCAGCATTTT.

V gene TRBV19 combines with J gene TRBJ2-7; 9 bases match TRBD1. V was pared by 4 bases and J by 3 bases, with 4 bases of the junction left unmatched. The V gene's germline CDR1 is LNHDA and CDR2 SQIVND (reference sequence). CDR3 length: 14 amino acids. In DNA, the CDR3 is TGTGCCAGTAGTACCGGGGACAGGGTCTACGAGCAGTACTTC. Protein product: CASSTGDRVYEQYF.

The chain recombines TRBV4-2 with TRBJ2-3, with 9 bases matching TRBD2. Germline trimming cut 5 bases from V and 5 bases from J; bases unmatched to any gene: 11. The germline gives CDR1 LGHNA, CDR2 YNFKEQ. CDR3 length: 16 residues. As DNA, the CDR3 is TGTGCCAGCAGCTGGGGGGGTCTAGCGGGAAGAGATACGCAGTATTTT. The encoded protein is CASSWGGLAGRDTQYF.

The chain has TRBV27 and TRBJ2-7; 8 bases map to TRBD1. The V gene end was trimmed by 5 bases and the J gene end by 4 bases; junction bases not matched to a gene: 10. The germline CDR1 and CDR2 sequences are MNHEY and SMNVEV (reference sequence). The CDR3 runs 15 residues. The DNA for the CDR3 is TGTGCCAGCAGTCCCCAAGGCCAGGGGGCTTACGAGCAGTACTTC. Translating gives CASSPQGQGAYEQYF.

The chain carries TRBV23-1 and TRBJ2-7, with D perhaps matching TRBD2 (6 bases). TRBV23-1 is classed as an ORF, of uncertain function. This CDR3 region has 16 residues. The V end lost 3 bases, the J end lost 6 bases, and 21 bases lay between the germline ends. This chain's CDR3 is CASSHQPGGSPCEQYF. CDR3 sequence (DNA): TGCGCCAGCAGTCATCAACCTGGGGGGAGCCCCTGCGAGCAGTACTTC.

The V gene is TRBV6-5, the J gene TRBJ1-2; a weak D match, TRBD1 (5 bases). CDR3 size: 15 residues. The V end was cut by 5 bases, the J end by 2 bases, with 15 bases between. The germline CDR1 and CDR2 sequences are MNHEY and SVGAGI. The CDR3 bases are TGTGCCAGCAGTCGGGGGACCGAGGGGAACTATGGCTACACCTTC. This gives the protein CASSRGTEGNYGYTF.

In this sample, this clone turned up once. The CDR3 region has the DNA TGTGCCAGCAGTATGAGCGGCTTGGGTGTGAATGAGCAGTTCTTC. Translation gives CASSMSGLGVNEQFF. This chain uses TRBV27 with TRBJ2-1, with D possibly TRBD2 on 5 matching bases. This CDR3 has 15 residues. The V end lost 5 bases, the J end lost 7 bases, and 18 bases lay between the germline ends. Germline V gene sequence: CDR1 MNHEY, CDR2 SMNVEV (reference sequence).

This clone was counted only a few times. The rearrangement links TRBV4-3 to TRBJ1-2; possibly TRBD1 for D (5 bases). The CDR3 spans 15 residues. Germline lookup yields CDR1 LGHNA and CDR2 YSLEER. Deletions cut 0 bases from V and 5 bases from J, with 13 bases between. The CDR3 region is CASSQDLGGTYGYTF. In DNA, the CDR3 is TGCGCCAGCAGCCAAGATCTGGGAGGGACTTATGGCTACACCTTC.

This chain uses TRBV30 with TRBJ2-3; the match to TRBD1 covers 8 bases. With V trimmed by 2 bases and J by 6 bases, 10 bases remained unmatched. Germline V lookup: CDR1 GTSNPN, CDR2 SVGIG (reference sequence). The CDR3 loop spans 15 amino acids. CDR3 nucleotides: TGTGCCTGGAGTTTCGCAGGGGGCCCTAGTGATACGCAGTATTTT. Its translation is CAWSFAGGPSDTQYF.